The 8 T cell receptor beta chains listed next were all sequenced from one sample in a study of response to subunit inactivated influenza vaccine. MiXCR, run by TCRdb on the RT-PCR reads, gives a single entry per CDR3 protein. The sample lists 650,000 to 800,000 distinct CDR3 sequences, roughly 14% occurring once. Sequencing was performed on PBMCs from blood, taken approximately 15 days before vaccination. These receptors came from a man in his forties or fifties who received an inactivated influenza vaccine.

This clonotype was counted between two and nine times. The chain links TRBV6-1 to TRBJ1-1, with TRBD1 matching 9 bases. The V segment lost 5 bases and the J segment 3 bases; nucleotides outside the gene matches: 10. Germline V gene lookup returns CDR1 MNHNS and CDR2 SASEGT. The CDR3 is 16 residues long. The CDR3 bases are TGTGCCAGCAGTCCCATCGGGGGACAGGGAGACACTGAAGCTTTCTTT. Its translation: CASSPIGGQGDTEAFF.

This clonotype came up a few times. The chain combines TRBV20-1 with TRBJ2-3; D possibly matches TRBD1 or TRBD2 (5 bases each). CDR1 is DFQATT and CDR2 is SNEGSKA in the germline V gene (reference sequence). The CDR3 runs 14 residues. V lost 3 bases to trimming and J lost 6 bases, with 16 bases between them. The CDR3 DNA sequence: TGCAGTGCTAGTTGGAACCGGGGCCCCGATACGCAGTATTTT. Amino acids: CSASWNRGPDTQYF.

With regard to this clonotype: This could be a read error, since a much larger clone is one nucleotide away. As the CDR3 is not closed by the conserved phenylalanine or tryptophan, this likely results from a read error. The CDR3 bases are TGTGCCAGCAGCTTCCCTCTCTCAGGGGGGGTAGATACGCAGTATTAT. As protein: CASSFPLSGGVDTQYY. This chain joins TRBV7-9 and TRBJ2-3, with D possibly called TRBD1 or TRBD2 (7 bases each). The CDR3 runs 16 residues. Germline V gene sequence: CDR1 SEHNR, CDR2 FQNEAQ (reference sequence). Trimming took 3 bases from V and 5 from J, leaving 18 bases between them.

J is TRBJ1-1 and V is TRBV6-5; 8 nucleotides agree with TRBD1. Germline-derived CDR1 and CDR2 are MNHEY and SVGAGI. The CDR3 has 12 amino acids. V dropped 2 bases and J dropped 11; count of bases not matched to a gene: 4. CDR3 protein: CASSYADRDAFF. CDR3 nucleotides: TGTGCCAGCAGTTACGCGGACAGGGATGCTTTCTTT.

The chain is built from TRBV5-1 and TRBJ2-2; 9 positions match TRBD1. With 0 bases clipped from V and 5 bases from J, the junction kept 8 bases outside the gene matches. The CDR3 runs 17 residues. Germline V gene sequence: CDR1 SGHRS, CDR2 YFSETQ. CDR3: CASSLAGQGGNTGELFF. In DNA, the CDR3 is TGCGCCAGCAGCTTGGCGGGACAGGGAGGGAATACCGGGGAGCTGTTTTTT.

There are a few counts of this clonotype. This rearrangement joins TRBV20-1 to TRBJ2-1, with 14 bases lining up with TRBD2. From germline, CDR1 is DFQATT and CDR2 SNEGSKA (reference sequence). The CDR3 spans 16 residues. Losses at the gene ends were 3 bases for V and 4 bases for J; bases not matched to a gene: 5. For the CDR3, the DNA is TGCAGTGCTAGCGCCGGGACTAGCGGGAGTTACAATGAGCAGTTCTTC. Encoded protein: CSASAGTSGSYNEQFF.

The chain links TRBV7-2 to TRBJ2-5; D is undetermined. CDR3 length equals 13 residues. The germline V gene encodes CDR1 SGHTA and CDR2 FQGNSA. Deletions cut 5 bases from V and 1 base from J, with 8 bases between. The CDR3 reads CASSPQPQETQYF. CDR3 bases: TGTGCCAGCAGCCCTCAACCCCAAGAGACCCAGTACTTC.

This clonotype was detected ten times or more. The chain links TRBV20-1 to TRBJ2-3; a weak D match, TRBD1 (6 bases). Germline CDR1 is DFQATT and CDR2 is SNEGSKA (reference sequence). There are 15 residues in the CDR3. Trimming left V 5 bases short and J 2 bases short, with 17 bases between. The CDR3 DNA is TGCAGTGCTCAATCCGGGACAACCCTCACAGATACGCAGTATTTT. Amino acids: CSAQSGTTLTDTQYF.